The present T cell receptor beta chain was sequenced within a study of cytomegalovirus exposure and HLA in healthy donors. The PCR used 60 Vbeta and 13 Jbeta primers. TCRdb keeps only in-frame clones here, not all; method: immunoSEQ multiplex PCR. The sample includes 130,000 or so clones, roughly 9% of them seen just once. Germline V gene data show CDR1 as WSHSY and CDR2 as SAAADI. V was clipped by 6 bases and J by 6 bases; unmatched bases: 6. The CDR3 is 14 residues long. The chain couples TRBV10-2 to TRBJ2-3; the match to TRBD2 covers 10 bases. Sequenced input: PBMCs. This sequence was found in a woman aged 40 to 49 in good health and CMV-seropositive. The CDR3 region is CASSERGGEDTQYF. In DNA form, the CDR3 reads TGCGCCAGCAGCGAGCGGGGGGGGGAGGATACGCAGTATTTT.